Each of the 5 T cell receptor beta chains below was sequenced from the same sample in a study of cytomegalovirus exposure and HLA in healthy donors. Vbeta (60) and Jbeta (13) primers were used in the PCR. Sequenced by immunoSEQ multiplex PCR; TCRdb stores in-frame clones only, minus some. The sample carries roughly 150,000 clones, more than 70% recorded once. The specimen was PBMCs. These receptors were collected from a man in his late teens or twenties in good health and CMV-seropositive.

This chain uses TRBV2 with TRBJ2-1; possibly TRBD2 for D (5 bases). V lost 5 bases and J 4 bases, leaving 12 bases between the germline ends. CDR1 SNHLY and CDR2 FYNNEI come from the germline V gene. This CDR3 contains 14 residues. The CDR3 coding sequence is TGTGCCAGCAGTTGGAGGAACGCATACAATGAGCAGTTCTTC. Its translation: CASSWRNAYNEQFF.

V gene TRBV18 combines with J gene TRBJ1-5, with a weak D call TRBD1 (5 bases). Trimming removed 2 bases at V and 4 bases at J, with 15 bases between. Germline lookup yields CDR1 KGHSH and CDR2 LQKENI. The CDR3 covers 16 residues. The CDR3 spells CASSPDQGIGNQPQHF. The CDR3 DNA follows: TGTGCCAGCTCACCAGACCAGGGTATAGGGAATCAGCCCCAGCATTTT.

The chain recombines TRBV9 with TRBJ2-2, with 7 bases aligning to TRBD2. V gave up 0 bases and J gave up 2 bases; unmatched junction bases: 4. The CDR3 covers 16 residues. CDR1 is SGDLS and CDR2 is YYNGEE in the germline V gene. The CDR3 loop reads CASSVGPSGNTGELFF. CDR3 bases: TGTGCCAGCAGCGTAGGGCCTAGCGGAAACACCGGGGAGCTGTTTTTT. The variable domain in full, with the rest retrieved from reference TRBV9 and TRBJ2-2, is DSGVTQTPKHLITATGQRVTLRCSPRSGDLSVYWYQQSLDQGLQFLIQYYNGEERAKGNILERFSAQQFPDLHSELNLSSLELGDSALYFCASSVGPSGNTGELFFGEGSRLTVL.

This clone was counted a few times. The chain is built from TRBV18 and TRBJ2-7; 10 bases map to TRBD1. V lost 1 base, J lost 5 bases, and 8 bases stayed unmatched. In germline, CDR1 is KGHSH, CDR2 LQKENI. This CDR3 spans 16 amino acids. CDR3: CASSPRGDRGGHEQYF. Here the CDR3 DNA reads TGTGCCAGCTCACCACGAGGGGACAGGGGAGGTCACGAGCAGTACTTC.

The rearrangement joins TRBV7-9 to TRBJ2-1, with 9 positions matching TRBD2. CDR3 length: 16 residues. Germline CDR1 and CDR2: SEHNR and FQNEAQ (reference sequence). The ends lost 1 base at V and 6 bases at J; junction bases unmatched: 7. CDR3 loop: CASSLEWAGGFNEQFF. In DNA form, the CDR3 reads TGTGCCAGCAGCTTAGAATGGGCGGGAGGGTTCAATGAGCAGTTCTTC.